This is a list of T cell receptor beta chains from one sample in a study of molecular identifiers for immune sequencing clone quantification. TCRdb re-analysed the PCR reads in MiXCR, keeping a single row per CDR3 protein. The table has more than 450,000 distinct CDR3 sequences, about a fifth seen once. Material for sequencing was naive CD8+ T cells from blood, with Jurkat cell RNA spiked in. These receptors all stem from a human donor in good health. Some libraries in this study had Jurkat cell RNA spiked in. CDR3s include the opening cysteine and the closing phenylalanine or tryptophan. Fields, in order: J gene, D gene, CDR3 length, clone size, V gene, CDR3 DNA, CDR3 protein. The D gene is left open where the match is weak. Clone size is given for some rows only: seen once, a few or many times, or a class if the clone is expanded.

>TRBJ2-3|NA|15|many|TRBV5-5
TGTGCCAGCAGCGCGGCGCGGGGACTCACAGATACGCAGTATTTT
CASSAARGLTDTQYF
>TRBJ2-5|NA|16|many|TRBV7-2
TGTGCCAGCAGCTTAGGGGACCAACGTTGGGGAGAGACCCAGTACTTC
CASSLGDQRWGETQYF
>TRBJ2-5|TRBD2|14|NA|TRBV20-1
TGCAGTGCTAGAGTCAGACTAGCGGGGGAGACCCAGTACTTC
CSARVRLAGETQYF
>TRBJ2-1|NA|14|few|TRBV3-2
TGTGCCAGCAAAACGCCGGGACTGGTGAGTGAGCAGTTCTTC
CASKTPGLVSEQFF
>TRBJ2-7|TRBD2|19|NA|TRBV20-1
TGCAGTGCTAGAGATTGGAGCAGTAAAAGCGGGGGGCTATCCTACGAGCAGTACTTC
CSARDWSSKSGGLSYEQYF
>TRBJ2-1|NA|13|few|TRBV6-5
TGTGCCAGCAGTTACTCGCCTGTCTCTGAGCAGTTCTTC
CASSYSPVSEQFF
>TRBJ2-3|NA|16|many|TRBV18
TGTGCCAGCTCACCCCCGGGACAAGAACTCACAGATACGCAGTATTTT
CASSPPGQELTDTQYF
>TRBJ1-2|TRBD1|14|NA|TRBV5-6
TGTGCCAGCAGCTTGGGACAGGGGGACTATGGCTACACCTTC
CASSLGQGDYGYTF
>TRBJ2-7|TRBD1|15|many|TRBV4-3
TGCGCCAGCAGCCTTTGGACAGGGGGCGGTGTCGAGCAGTACTTC
CASSLWTGGGVEQYF
>TRBJ2-5|TRBD1|16|few|TRBV12-3/TRBV12-4
TGTGCCAGCAGCCCAACCCGGACAGGGTTTAATGAGACCCAGTACTTC
CASSPTRTGFNETQYF
>TRBJ2-2|NA|17|many|TRBV7-9
TGTGCCAGCAGCTTTAACTGGGCGGCCGAGAACACCGGGGAGCTGTTTTTT
CASSFNWAAENTGELFF
>TRBJ2-2|NA|14|few|TRBV27
TGTGCCAGCAGTTTTTTGGGGGACACCGGGGAGCTGTTTTTT
CASSFLGDTGELFF
>TRBJ1-2|TRBD1|12|few|TRBV6-5
TGTGCCAGCATTTCACAGGGGGCGGGCTACACCTTC
CASISQGAGYTF
>TRBJ2-5|NA|11|many|TRBV6-2/TRBV6-3
TGTGCCAGCAGTCCCCTCGGGACCCAGTACTTC
CASSPLGTQYF
>TRBJ2-6|NA|15|few|TRBV7-9
TGTGCCAGCAGCCTGGGGGGGCTTGGGGCCAACGTCCTGACTTTC
CASSLGGLGANVLTF
>TRBJ2-5|NA|15|NA|TRBV5-4
TGTGCCAGCAGCTTGCTTATGGGGCTCGGGGAGACCCAGTACTTC
CASSLLMGLGETQYF
>TRBJ1-6|NA|13|few|TRBV7-9
TGTGCCAGCAGCGATGGGAGTAATTCACCCCTCCACTTT
CASSDGSNSPLHF
>TRBJ1-1|NA|17|few|TRBV7-8
TGTGCCAGCAGCTTAGTCCATTCGGCGGCGGGGAACACTGAAGCTTTCTTT
CASSLVHSAAGNTEAFF
>TRBJ1-4|NA|18|NA|TRBV4-3
TGCGCCAGCAGCCAAGATGATATGCGGGGTCTGACTAATGAAAAACTGTTTTTT
CASSQDDMRGLTNEKLFF
>TRBJ2-5|NA|13|few|TRBV5-6
TGTGCCACCTCAGGGAACTCCCAAGAGACCCAGTACTTC
CATSGNSQETQYF
>TRBJ2-1|NA|13|many|TRBV27
TGTGCCAGCAGTGCAGACAGAATCGATGAGCAGTTCTTC
CASSADRIDEQFF
>TRBJ1-3|NA|17|NA|TRBV3-1
TGTGCCAGCAGCCAAGATTGGGCTCAGGCCTCTGGAAACACCATATATTTT
CASSQDWAQASGNTIYF
>TRBJ1-1|NA|15|many|TRBV4-3
TGCGCCAGCAGCCAAGACAGGGGCCCCGGGTCTGAAGCTTTCTTT
CASSQDRGPGSEAFF
>TRBJ1-6|NA|14|few|TRBV20-1
TGCAGTGTCATACCGGGTGCCAGAAATTCACCCCTCCACTTT
CSVIPGARNSPLHF
>TRBJ1-5|NA|14|many|TRBV7-9
TGTGCCAGCAGCTTAATGGGAGGGGGTCAGCCCCAGCATTTT
CASSLMGGGQPQHF
>TRBJ2-2|TRBD2|16|many|TRBV20-1
TGCAGTGCTAGAGACCGGACTAGAGCCAACACCGGGGAGCTGTTTTTT
CSARDRTRANTGELFF
>TRBJ1-5|TRBD1|15|few|TRBV7-2
TGTGCCAGCAGCCCCGGGACAGGGGAGCTTGTGACCCAGCATTTT
CASSPGTGELVTQHF
>TRBJ2-3|TRBD2|14|NA|TRBV2
TGTGCCAGCAGCCGGACTAGTGAGCCCCATACGCAGTATTTT
CASSRTSEPHTQYF
>TRBJ1-1|TRBD1|17|few|TRBV20-1
TGCAGTGCTTGGCCACCCGGGACAGGGGGAAGGATGGCTGAAGCTTTCTTT
CSAWPPGTGGRMAEAFF
>TRBJ2-7|TRBD1|12|NA|TRBV14
TGTGCCAGCAGCCAGGGACAGTTCGAGCAGTACTTC
CASSQGQFEQYF
>TRBJ1-3|NA|17|NA|TRBV4-3
TGCGCCAGCAGCCAAGATTCTGGTGGGAGCTCTGGAAACACCATATATTTT
CASSQDSGGSSGNTIYF
>TRBJ1-2|NA|14|NA|TRBV29-1
TGCAGCGTTGAGGGGGGGGGCAGGAACTATGGCTACGCCTTC
CSVEGGGRNYGYAF
>TRBJ2-7|NA|14|NA|TRBV20-1
TGCAGTGCTCGATTACTCAGTACGGGCTACGAGCAGTACTTC
CSARLLSTGYEQYF
>TRBJ2-2|NA|15|NA|TRBV5-6
TGTGCCAGCAGCTTGGGGCGGGCGCTCACCGGGGAGCTGTTTTTT
CASSLGRALTGELFF
>TRBJ2-3|TRBD2|16|many|TRBV27
TGTGCCAGCAGTTTATTGGGGACTAGCGGCCCAGATACGCAGTATTTT
CASSLLGTSGPDTQYF
>TRBJ1-5|NA|14|many|TRBV11-2
TGTGCCAGCAGCCCATCAGGGCTCAATCAGCCCCAGCATTTT
CASSPSGLNQPQHF
>TRBJ2-7|TRBD2|12|many|TRBV6-2/TRBV6-3
TGTGCCAGCTCGGCGGGAGGTCACGAGCAGTACTTC
CASSAGGHEQYF
>TRBJ2-7|TRBD1|12|NA|TRBV6-2/TRBV6-3
TGTGCCAGCAGTTACGGGACAGTCGAGCAGTACTTC
CASSYGTVEQYF
>TRBJ2-3|NA|14|NA|TRBV28
TGTGCCAGCAGTTTATCCGGGACTGAAGATACGCAGTATTTT
CASSLSGTEDTQYF
>TRBJ1-4|NA|13|many|TRBV6-5
TGTGCCAGCGGGAGAAGCCCCCATGAAAAACTGTTTTTT
CASGRSPHEKLFF
>TRBJ2-7|NA|14|many|TRBV5-1
TGCGCCAGCAGCTTGGGGGTAAACTCCTACGAGCAGTACTTC
CASSLGVNSYEQYF
>TRBJ2-7|NA|15|NA|TRBV15
TGTGCCACCAGCAAGATACGGGACACCATGTACGAGCAGTACTTC
CATSKIRDTMYEQYF
>TRBJ1-6|NA|16|NA|TRBV11-2
TGTGCCAGCAGCTTAGATCTGGTAGCGGACAATTCACCCCTCCACTTT
CASSLDLVADNSPLHF
>TRBJ1-1|NA|17|many|TRBV9
TGTGCCAGCAGCGTTGGACATCTCAACCCCCAAAACACTGAAGCTTTCTTT
CASSVGHLNPQNTEAFF